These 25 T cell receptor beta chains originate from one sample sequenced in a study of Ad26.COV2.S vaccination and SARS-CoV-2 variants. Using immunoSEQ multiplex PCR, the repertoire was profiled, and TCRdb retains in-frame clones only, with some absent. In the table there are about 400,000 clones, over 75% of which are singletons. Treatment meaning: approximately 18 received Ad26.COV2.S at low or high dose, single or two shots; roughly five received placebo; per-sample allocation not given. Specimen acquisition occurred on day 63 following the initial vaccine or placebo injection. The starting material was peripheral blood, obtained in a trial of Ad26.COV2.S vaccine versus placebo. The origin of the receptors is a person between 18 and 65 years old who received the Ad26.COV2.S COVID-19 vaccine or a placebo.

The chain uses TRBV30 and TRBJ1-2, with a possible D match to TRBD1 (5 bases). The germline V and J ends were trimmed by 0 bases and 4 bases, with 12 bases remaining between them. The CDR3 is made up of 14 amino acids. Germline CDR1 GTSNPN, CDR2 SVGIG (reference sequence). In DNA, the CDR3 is TGTGCCTGGAGTGTCGAACGGGGGTTCTATGGCTACACCTTC. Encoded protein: CAWSVERGFYGYTF. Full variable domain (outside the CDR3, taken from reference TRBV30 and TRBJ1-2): SQTIHQWPATLVQPVGSPLSLECTVEGTSNPNLYWYRQAAGRGLQLLFYSVGIGQISSEVPQNLSASRPQDRQFILSSKKLLLSDSGFYLCAWSVERGFYGYTFGSGTRLTVV.

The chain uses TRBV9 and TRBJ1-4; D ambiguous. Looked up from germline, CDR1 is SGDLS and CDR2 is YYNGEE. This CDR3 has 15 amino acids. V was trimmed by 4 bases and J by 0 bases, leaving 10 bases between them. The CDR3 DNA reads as TGTGCCAGCAGCCCTCACTCGTCAACTAATGAAAAACTGTTTTTT. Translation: CASSPHSSTNEKLFF.

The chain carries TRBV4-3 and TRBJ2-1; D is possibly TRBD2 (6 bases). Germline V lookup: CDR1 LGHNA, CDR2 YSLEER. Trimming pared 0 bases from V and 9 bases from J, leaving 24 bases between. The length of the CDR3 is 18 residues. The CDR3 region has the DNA TGCGCCAGCAGCCAAGAACCGCTTCGCGGGGCCTCCCGGGGTGAGCAGTTCTTC. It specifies CASSQEPLRGASRGEQFF.

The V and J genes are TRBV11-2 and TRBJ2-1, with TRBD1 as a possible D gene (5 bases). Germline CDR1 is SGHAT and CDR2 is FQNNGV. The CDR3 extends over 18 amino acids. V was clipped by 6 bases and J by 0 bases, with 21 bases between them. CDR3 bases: TGTGCCAGCAGGGATTGGGGAAGGGGCAGGAGCTCCTACAATGAGCAGTTCTTC. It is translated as CASRDWGRGRSSYNEQFF.

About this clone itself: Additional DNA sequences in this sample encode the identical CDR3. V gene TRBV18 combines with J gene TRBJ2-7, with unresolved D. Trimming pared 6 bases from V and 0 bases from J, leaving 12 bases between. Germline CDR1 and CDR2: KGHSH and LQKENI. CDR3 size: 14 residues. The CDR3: CASSPGRSSYEQYF. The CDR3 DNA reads TGTGCCAGCTCCCCAGGACGGAGCTCCTACGAGCAGTACTTC. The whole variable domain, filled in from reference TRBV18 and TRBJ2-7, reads NAGVMQNPRHLVRRRGQEARLRCSPMKGHSHVYWYRQLPEEGLKFMVYLQKENIIDESGMPKERFSAEFPKEGPSILRIQQVVRGDSAAYFCASSPGRSSYEQYFGPGTRLTVT.

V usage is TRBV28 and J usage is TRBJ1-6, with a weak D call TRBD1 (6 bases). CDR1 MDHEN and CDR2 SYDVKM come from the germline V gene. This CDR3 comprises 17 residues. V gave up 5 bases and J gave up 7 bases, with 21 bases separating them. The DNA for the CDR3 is TGTGCCAGCAGTACCCCCTCACACACAGGGATGAATTCACCCCTCCACTTT. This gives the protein CASSTPSHTGMNSPLHF.

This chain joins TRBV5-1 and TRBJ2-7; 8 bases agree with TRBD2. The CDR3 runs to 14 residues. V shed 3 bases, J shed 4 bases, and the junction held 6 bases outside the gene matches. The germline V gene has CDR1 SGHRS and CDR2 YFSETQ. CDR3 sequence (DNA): TGCGCCAGCAGCTCCCGGGGGGGCACGTACGAGCAGTACTTC. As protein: CASSSRGGTYEQYF.

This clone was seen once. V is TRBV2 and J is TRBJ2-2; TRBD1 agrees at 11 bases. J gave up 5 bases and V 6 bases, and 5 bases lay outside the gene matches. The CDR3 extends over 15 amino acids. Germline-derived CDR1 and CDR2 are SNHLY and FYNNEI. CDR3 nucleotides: TGTGCCAGCAGAGCGGACAGGGGGCGAACCGGGGAGCTGTTTTTT. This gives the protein CASRADRGRTGELFF.

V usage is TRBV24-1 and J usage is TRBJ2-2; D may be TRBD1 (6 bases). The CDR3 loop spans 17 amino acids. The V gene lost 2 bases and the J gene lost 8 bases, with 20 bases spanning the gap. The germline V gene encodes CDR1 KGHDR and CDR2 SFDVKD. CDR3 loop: CATSDSVTGGSFGELFF. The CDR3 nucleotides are TGTGCCACCAGTGATTCTGTGACAGGAGGATCGTTTGGGGAGCTGTTTTTT.

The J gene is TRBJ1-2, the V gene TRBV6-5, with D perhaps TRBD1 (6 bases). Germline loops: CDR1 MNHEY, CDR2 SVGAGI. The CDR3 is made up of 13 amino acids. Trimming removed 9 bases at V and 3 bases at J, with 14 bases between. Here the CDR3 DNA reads TGTGCCAGGCAGCGGGGGCTCGACTATGGCTACACCTTC. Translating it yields CARQRGLDYGYTF.

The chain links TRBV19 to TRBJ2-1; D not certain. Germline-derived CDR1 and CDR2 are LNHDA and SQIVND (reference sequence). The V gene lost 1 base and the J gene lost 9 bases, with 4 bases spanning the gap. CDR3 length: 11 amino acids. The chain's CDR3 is CASSIGPEQFF. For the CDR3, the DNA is TGTGCCAGTAGTATAGGGCCTGAGCAGTTCTTC.

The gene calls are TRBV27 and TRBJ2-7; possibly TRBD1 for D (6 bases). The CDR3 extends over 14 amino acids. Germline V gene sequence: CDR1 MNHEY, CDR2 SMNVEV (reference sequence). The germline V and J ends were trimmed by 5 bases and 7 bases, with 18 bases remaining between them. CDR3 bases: TGTGCCAGCAGTCCCCGGGACACGGCCTTGGAGCAGTACTTC. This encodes CASSPRDTALEQYF.

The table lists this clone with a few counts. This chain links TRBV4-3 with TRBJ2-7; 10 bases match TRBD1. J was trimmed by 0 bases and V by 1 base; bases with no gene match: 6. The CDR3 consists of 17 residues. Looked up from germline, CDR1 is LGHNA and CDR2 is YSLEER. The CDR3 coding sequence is TGCGCCAGCAGCCAAGCGGGGACAGGGGACAGCTCCTACGAGCAGTACTTC. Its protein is CASSQAGTGDSSYEQYF.

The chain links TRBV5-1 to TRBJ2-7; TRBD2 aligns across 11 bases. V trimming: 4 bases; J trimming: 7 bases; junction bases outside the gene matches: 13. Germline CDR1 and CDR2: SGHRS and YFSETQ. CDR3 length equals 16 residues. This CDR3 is CASSPLVAGGPGEQYF. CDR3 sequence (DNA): TGCGCCAGCAGCCCCTTAGTAGCGGGAGGGCCGGGGGAGCAGTACTTC.

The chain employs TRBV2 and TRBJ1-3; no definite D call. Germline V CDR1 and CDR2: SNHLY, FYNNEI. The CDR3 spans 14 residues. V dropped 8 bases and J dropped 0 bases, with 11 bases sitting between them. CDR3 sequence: CASSRSLSGNTIYF. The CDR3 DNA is TGTGCCAGCTCAAGGAGCCTCTCTGGAAACACCATATATTTT. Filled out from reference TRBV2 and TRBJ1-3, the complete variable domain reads EPEVTQTPSHQVTQMGQEVILRCVPISNHLYFYWYRQILGQKVEFLVSFYNNEISEKSEIFDDQFSVERPDGSNFTLKIRSTKLEDSAMYFCASSRSLSGNTIYFGEGSWLTVV.

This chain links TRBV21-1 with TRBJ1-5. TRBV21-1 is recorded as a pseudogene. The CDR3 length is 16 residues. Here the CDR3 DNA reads TGTGCCAGCAGTTGGGGGGACCGCAATTTTAATCAGCCCCAGCATTTT. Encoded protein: CASSWGDRNFNQPQHF.

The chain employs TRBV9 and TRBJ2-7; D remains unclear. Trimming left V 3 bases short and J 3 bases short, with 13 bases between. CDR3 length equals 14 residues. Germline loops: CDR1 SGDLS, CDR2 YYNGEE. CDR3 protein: CASSAADSGYEQYF. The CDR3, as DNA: TGTGCCAGCAGCGCGGCCGATTCGGGCTACGAGCAGTACTTC.

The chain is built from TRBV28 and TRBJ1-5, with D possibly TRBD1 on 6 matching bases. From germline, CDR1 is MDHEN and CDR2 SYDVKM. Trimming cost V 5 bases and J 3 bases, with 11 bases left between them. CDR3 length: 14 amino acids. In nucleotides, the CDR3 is TGTGCCAGCAGTAAGACAGGTAACAATCAGCCCCAGCATTTT. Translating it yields CASSKTGNNQPQHF.

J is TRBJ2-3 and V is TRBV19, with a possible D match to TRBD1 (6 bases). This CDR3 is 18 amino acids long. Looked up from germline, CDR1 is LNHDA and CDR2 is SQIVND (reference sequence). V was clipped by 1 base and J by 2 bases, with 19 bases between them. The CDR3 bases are TGTGCCAGTAGTATAGGCCTCAAACGACAGGTAAACACAGATACGCAGTATTTT. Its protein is CASSIGLKRQVNTDTQYF.

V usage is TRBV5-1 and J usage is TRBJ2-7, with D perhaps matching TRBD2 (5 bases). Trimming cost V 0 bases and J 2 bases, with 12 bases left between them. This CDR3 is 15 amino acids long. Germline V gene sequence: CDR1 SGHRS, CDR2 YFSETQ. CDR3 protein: CASSLEAASAYEQYF. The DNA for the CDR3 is TGCGCCAGCAGCTTGGAAGCGGCGTCGGCCTACGAGCAGTACTTC.

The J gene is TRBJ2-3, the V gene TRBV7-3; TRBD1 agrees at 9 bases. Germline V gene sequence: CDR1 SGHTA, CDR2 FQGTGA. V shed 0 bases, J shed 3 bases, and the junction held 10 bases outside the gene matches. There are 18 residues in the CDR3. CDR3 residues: CASSLTPPGTGRTDTQYF. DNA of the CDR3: TGTGCCAGCAGCTTAACCCCCCCTGGGACAGGGAGGACAGATACGCAGTATTTT.

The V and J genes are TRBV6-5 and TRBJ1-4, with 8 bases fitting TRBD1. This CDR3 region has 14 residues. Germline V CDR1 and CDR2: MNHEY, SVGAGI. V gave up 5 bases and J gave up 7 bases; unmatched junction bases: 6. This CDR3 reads CASSTRQGSEKLFF. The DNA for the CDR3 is TGTGCCAGCAGTACCCGACAGGGGAGTGAAAAACTGTTTTTT.

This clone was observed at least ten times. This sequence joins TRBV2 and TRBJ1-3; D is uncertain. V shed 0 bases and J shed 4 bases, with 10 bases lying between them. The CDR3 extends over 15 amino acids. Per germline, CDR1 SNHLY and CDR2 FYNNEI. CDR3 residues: CASSEAKGPGNTIYF. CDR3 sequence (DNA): TGTGCCAGCAGTGAAGCAAAGGGTCCCGGAAACACCATATATTTT.

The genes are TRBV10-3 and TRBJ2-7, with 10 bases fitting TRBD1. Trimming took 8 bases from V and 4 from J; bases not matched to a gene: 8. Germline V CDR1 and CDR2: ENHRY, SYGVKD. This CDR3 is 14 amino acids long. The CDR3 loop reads CAIAGDRGKYEQYF. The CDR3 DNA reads TGTGCCATCGCTGGGGACAGGGGAAAGTACGAGCAGTACTTC.

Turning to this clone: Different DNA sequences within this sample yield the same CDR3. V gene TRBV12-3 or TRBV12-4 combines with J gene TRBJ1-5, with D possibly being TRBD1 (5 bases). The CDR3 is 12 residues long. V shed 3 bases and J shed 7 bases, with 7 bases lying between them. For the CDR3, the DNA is TGTGCCAGCAGTTTCGGGGGGCAGCCCCAGCATTTT. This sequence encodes CASSFGGQPQHF.